This TCR beta chain was identified during a study of tumor and adjacent non-tumor tissue in lung cancer. Study background: The patients, 10 men and 5 women, were roughly 30 to 80 with stage I to III disease.

Germline V gene lookup returns CDR1 SQVTM and CDR2 ANQGSEA. Trimming shortened V by 0 bases and J by 7 bases, and 14 bases separated the two germline ends. The CDR3 sequence is 14 residues long. Notes on this clonotype: What it recognizes is unknown.

TCRbeta libraries were built with three rounds of nested PCR, modified from ARM-PCR. TCRdb reprocessed the multiplex PCR reads with MiXCR, giving one entry per CDR3 protein. The profile covers roughly 66,000 distinct CDR3 sequences, with around three quarters appearing a single time and roughly 28% taken by the ten largest. No cell sorting was done before RNA was extracted from the tissue. Whole-study findings and limits: In normal lung, the top 100 clones were significantly more dominant than in tumor. Tumor TCR diversity, when higher, was linked to shorter survival. Tumor tissue had significantly higher TCR diversity than normal lung.

This sequence was found in a man aged 55-75 years with non-small cell lung cancer. Sequencing was done on a sample of lung tumor tissue. The genes are TRBV29-1 and TRBJ2-3, with D perhaps TRBD1 or TRBD2 (6 bases each). CDR3 coding DNA: TGCAGCGTTGAAGATGTGGGGGGCGAGAATACGCAGTATTTT. It codes for CSVEDVGGENTQYF.